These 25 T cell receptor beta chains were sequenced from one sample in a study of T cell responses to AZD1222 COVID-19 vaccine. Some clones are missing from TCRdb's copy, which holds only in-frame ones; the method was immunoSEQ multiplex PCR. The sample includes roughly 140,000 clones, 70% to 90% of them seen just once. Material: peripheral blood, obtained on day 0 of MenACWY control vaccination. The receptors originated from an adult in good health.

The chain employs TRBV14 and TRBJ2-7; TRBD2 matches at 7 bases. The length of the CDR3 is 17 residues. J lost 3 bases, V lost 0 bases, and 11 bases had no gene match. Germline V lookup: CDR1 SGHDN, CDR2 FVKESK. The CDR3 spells CASSQDGGLADIYEQYF. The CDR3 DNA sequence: TGTGCCAGCAGCCAAGATGGTGGTCTAGCGGATATCTACGAGCAGTACTTC.

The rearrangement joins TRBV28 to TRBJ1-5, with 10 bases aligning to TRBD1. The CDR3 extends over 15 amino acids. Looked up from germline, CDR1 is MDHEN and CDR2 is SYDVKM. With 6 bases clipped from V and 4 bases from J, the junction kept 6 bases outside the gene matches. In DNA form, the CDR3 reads TGTGCCAGCAGCCTGGGACAGGGGATGAATCAGCCCCAGCATTTT. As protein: CASSLGQGMNQPQHF.

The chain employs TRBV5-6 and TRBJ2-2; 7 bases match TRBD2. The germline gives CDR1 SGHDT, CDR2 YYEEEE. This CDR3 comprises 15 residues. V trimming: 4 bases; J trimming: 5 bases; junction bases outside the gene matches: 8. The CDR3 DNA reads TGTGCCAGCAGCCATTGGGGGGGAAGAACCGGGGAGCTGTTTTTT. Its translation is CASSHWGGRTGELFF.

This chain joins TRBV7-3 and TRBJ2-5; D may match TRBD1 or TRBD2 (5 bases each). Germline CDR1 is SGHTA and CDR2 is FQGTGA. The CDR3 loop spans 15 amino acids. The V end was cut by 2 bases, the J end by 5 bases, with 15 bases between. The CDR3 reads CASSLGDGGTETQYF. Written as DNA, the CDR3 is TGTGCCAGCAGCTTAGGTGATGGGGGTACGGAGACCCAGTACTTC.

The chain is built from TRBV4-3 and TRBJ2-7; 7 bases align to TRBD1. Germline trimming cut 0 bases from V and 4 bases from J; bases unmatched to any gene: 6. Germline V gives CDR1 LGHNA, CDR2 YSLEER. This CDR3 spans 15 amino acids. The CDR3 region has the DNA TGCGCCAGCAGCCAAGAACAGGGGCCTGAATACGAGCAGTACTTC. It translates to CASSQEQGPEYEQYF.

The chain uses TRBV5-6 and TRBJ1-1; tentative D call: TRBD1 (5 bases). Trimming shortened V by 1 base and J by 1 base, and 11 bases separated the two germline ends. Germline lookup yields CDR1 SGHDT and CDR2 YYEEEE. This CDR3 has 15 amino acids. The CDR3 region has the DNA TGTGCCAGCAGCTTGTTAGGGGCTGGGAACACTGAAGCTTTCTTT. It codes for CASSLLGAGNTEAFF.

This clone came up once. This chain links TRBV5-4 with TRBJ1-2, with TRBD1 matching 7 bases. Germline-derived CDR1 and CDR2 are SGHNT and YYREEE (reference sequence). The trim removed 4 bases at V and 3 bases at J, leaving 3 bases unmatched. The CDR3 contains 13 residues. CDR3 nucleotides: TGTGCCAGCAGCCTCGGGACAGACTATGGCTACACCTTC. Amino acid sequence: CASSLGTDYGYTF.

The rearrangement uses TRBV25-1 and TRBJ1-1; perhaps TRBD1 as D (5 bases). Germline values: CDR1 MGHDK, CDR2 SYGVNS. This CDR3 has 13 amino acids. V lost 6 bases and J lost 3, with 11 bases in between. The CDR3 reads CASSPGGDTEAFF. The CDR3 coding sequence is TGTGCCAGCAGCCCAGGAGGGGACACTGAAGCTTTCTTT.

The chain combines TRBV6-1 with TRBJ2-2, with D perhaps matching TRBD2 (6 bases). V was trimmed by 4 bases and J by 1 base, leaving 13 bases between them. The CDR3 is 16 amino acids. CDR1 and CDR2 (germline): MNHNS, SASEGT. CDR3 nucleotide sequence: TGTGCCAGCAGTGTATCTGGACTACAGAACACCGGGGAGCTGTTTTTT. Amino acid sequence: CASSVSGLQNTGELFF.

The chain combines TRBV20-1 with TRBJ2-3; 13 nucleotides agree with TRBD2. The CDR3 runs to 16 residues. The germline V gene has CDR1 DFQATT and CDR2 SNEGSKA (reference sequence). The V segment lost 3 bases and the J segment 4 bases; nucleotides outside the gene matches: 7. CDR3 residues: CSASTTSGGAPDTQYF. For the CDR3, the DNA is TGCAGTGCTAGTACAACTAGCGGGGGGGCGCCAGATACGCAGTATTTT.

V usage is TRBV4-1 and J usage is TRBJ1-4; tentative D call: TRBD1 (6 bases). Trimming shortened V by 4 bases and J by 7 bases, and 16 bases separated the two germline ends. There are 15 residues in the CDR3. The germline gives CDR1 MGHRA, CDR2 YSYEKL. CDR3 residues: CASSPLGRGIEKLFF. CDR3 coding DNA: TGCGCCAGCAGCCCCCTGGGGAGGGGGATTGAAAAACTGTTTTTT.

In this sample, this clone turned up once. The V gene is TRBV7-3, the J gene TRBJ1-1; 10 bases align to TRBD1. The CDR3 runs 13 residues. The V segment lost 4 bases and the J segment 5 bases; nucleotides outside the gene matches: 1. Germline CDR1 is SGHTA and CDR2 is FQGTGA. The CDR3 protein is CASSSGQGTEAFF. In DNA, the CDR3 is TGTGCCAGCAGCTCGGGACAGGGGACTGAAGCTTTCTTT.

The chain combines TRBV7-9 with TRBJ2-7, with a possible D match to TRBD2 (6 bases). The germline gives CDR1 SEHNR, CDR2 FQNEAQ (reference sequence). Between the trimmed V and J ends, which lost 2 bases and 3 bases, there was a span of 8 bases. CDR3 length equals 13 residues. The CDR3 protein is CASSLSGSYEQYF. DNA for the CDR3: TGTGCCAGCAGCTTATCCGGGAGCTACGAGCAGTACTTC.

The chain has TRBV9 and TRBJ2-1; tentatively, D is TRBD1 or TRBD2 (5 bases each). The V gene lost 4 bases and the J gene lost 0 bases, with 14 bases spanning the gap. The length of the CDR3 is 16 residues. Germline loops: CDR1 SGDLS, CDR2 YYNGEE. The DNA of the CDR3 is TGTGCCAGCAGCACCGGGGCCTCAAGCTCCTACAATGAGCAGTTCTTC. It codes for CASSTGASSSYNEQFF.

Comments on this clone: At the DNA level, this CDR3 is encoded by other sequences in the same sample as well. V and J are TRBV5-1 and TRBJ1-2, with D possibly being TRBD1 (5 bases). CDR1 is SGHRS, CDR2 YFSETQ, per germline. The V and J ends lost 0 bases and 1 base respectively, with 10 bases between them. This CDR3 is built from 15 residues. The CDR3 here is CASSLDAGINYGYTF. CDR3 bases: TGCGCCAGCAGCTTGGATGCAGGGATTAACTATGGCTACACCTTC.

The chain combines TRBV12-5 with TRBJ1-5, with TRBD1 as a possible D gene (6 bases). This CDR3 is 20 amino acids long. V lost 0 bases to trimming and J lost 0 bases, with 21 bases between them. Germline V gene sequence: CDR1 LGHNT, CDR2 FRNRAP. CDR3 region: CASGLVGYRDILYSNQPQHF. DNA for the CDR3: TGTGCTAGTGGTTTGGTAGGGTACCGGGACATCCTATATAGCAATCAGCCCCAGCATTTT.

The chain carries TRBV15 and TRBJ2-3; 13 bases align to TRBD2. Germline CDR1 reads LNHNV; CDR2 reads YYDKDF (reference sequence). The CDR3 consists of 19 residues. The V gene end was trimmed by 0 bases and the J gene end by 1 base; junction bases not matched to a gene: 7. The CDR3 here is CATSRERLAGGWGTDTQYF. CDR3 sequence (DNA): TGTGCCACCAGCAGAGAGAGACTAGCGGGAGGCTGGGGCACAGATACGCAGTATTTT. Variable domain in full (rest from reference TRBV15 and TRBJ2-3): DAMVIQNPRYQVTQFGKPVTLSCSQTLNHNVMYWYQQKSSQAPKLLFHYYDKDFNNEADTPDNFQSRRPNTSFCFLDIRSPGLGDTAMYLCATSRERLAGGWGTDTQYFGPGTRLTVL.

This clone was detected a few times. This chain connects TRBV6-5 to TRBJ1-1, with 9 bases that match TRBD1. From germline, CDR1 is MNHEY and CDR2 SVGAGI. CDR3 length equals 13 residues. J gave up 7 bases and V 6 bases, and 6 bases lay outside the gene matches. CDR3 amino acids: CASRTGGRGEAFF. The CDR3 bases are TGTGCCAGCAGGACAGGGGGAAGGGGTGAAGCTTTCTTT.

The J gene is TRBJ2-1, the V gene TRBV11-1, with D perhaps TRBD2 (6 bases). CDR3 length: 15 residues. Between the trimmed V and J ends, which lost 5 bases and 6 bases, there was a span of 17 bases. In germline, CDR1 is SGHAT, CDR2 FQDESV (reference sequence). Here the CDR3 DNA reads TGTGCCAGCAGCCCGGGTGGTGCGGGGTCCAATGAGCAGTTCTTC. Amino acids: CASSPGGAGSNEQFF.

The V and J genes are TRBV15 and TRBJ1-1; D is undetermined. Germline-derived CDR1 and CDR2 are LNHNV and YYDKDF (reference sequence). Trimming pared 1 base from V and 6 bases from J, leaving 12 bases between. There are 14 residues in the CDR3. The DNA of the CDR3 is TGTGCCACCAGCAGAGGACGGGTAACCCCTGAAGCTTTCTTT. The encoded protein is CATSRGRVTPEAFF.

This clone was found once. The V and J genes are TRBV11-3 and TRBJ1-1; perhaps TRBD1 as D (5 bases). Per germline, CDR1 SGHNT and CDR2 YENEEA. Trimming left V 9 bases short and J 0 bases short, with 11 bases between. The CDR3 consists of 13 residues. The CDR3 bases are TGTGCCAGTAAACAGGAAATGAACACTGAAGCTTTCTTT. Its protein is CASKQEMNTEAFF.

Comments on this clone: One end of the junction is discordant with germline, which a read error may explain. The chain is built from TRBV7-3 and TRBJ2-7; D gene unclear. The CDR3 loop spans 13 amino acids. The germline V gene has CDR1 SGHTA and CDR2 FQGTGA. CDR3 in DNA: TGTGCCAGCAGCTTTGGGTCTTCCTATGAGCAGTACTTC. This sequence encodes CASSFGSSYEQYF.

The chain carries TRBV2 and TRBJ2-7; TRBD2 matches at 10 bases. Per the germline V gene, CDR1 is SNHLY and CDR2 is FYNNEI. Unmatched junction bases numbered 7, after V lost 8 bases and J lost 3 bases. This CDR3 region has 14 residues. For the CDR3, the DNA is TGTGCCAGCGTGAGCGAGCGGGAGGGCTACGAGCAGTACTTC. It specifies CASVSEREGYEQYF.

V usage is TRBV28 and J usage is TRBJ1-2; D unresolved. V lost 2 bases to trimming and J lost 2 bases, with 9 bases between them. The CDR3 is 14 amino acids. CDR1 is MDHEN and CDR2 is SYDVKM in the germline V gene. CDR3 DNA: TGTGCCAGCAGTTTAGTGGGAGGGAACTATGGCTACACCTTC. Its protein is CASSLVGGNYGYTF.

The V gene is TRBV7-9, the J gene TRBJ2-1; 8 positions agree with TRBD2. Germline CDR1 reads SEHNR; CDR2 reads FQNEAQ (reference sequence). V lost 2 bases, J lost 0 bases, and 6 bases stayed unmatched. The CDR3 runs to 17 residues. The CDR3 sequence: CASSLWTGGSSYNEQFF. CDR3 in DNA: TGTGCCAGCAGCTTATGGACGGGAGGGAGCTCCTACAATGAGCAGTTCTTC.